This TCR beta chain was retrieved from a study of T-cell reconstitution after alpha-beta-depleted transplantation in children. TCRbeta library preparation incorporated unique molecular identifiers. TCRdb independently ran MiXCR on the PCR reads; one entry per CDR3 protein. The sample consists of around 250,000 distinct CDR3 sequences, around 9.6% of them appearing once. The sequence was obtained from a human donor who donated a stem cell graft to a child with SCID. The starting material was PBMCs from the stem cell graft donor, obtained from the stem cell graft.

CDR3 nucleotides: TGTGCCACCAGCAGCGCGGGACAGGCCTTAACGAACACCGGGGAGCTGTTTTTT. It is translated as CATSSAGQALTNTGELFF. The chain has TRBV15 and TRBJ2-2; 8 bases map to TRBD1. CDR1 is LNHNV and CDR2 is YYDKDF in the germline V gene (reference sequence). The CDR3 sequence is 18 residues long. Trimming at V came to 3 bases and at J to 0 bases, leaving 9 bases not matched to a gene.